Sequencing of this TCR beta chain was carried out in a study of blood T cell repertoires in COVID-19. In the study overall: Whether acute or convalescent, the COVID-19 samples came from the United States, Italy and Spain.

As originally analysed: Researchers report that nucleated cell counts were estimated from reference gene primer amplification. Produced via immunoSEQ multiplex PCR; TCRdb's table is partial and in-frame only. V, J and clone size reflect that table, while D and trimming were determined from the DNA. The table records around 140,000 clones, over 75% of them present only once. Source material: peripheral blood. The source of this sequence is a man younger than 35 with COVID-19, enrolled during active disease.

In nucleotides, the CDR3 is TGTGCCAGTAGTCCATACAGGGGGCATCTGCTTAGTCAGCCCCAGCATTTT. This codes for CASSPYRGHLLSQPQHF. The chain employs TRBV19 and TRBJ1-5; 9 nucleotides agree with TRBD1. The CDR3 runs to 17 residues. J lost 6 bases, V lost 5 bases, and 14 bases had no gene match. Germline CDR1 and CDR2: LNHDA and SQIVND (reference sequence). Filled out from reference TRBV19 and TRBJ1-5, the complete variable domain reads DGGITQSPKYLFRKEGQNVTLSCEQNLNHDAMYWYRQDPGQGLRLIYYSQIVNDFQKGDIAEGYSVSREKKESFPLTVTSAQKNPTAFYLCASSPYRGHLLSQPQHFGDGTRLSIL.